The 16 T cell receptor beta chains listed next were all sequenced from one sample in a study of CD8+ T cells in alopecia areata. Reverse transcribed after extraction, RNA yielded cDNA as the sequencing template. The table came from immunoSEQ multiplex PCR; TCRdb's copy has only in-frame clones and leaves some out. This repertoire shows some 120,000 clones, about 57% found once; its top ten account for 4.5%. Specimen: CD4+ T cells sorted from blood, collected at week 0. The receptors were gathered from a human donor with alopecia areata.

The chain recombines TRBV7-3 with TRBJ2-4; D remains unclear. V gave up 7 bases and J gave up 5 bases, with 9 bases separating them. Germline CDR1 SGHTA, CDR2 FQGTGA. This CDR3 is built from 12 residues. CDR3 nucleotide sequence: TGTGCCAGCACCCCCTCCCAAAACATTCAGTACTTC. It specifies CASTPSQNIQYF. Using reference TRBV7-3 and TRBJ2-4 for the parts outside the CDR3, the full variable domain is GAGVSQTPSNKVTEKGKYVELRCDPISGHTALYWYRQSLGQGPEFLIYFQGTGAADDSGLPNDRFFAVRPEGSVSTLKIQRTERGDSAVYLCASTPSQNIQYFGAGTRLSVL.

This chain connects TRBV2 to TRBJ2-3, with D possibly matching TRBD2 (6 bases). Germline V gives CDR1 SNHLY, CDR2 FYNNEI. This CDR3 is built from 15 residues. V was cut by 8 bases and J by 0 bases, with 15 bases left in between. The CDR3 DNA follows: TGTGCCAGCCGCCTGGAGGGAGGCAGCACAGATACGCAGTATTTT. The encoded protein is CASRLEGGSTDTQYF.

The V call is TRBV9, the J call TRBJ1-5, with TRBD1 matching 8 bases. The CDR3 runs 15 residues. V gave up 0 bases and J gave up 5 bases; unmatched junction bases: 4. The germline CDR1 and CDR2 sequences are SGDLS and YYNGEE. The CDR3 region has the DNA TGTGCCAGCAGCGTAGGGACAGGGAGGGATCAGCCCCAGCATTTT. Its translation is CASSVGTGRDQPQHF.

This chain joins TRBV7-9 and TRBJ2-7, with 10 bases identical to TRBD2. Germline loops: CDR1 SEHNR, CDR2 FQNEAQ (reference sequence). Trimming took 8 bases from V and 3 from J; bases not matched to a gene: 13. The CDR3 contains 16 residues. The CDR3 spells CASGYLRTSGLYEQYF. In DNA form, the CDR3 reads TGTGCCAGCGGCTATCTTCGGACTAGCGGCCTCTACGAGCAGTACTTC. The whole variable domain, remainder taken from reference TRBV7-9 and TRBJ2-7, is DTGVSQNPRHKITKRGQNVTFRCDPISEHNRLYWYRQTLGQGPEFLTYFQNEAQLEKSRLLSDRFSAERPKGSFSTLEIQRTEQGDSAMYLCASGYLRTSGLYEQYFGPGTRLTVT.

The chain is built from TRBV2 and TRBJ2-7, with 7 bases fitting TRBD2. Losses at the gene ends were 4 bases for V and 3 bases for J; bases not matched to a gene: 9. CDR1 and CDR2 (germline): SNHLY, FYNNEI. The CDR3 spans 15 residues. The CDR3, as DNA: TGTGCCAGCAGTGGGGGGGAGCGGGGCCGCTACGAGCAGTACTTC. Translation gives CASSGGERGRYEQYF.

This clone showed up just a few times. The genes are TRBV30 and TRBJ2-7; D is possibly TRBD1 or TRBD2 (6 bases each). With 4 bases removed from V and 7 bases from J, the gap between germline ends came to 17 bases. The CDR3 sequence is 13 residues long. In germline, CDR1 is GTSNPN, CDR2 SVGIG (reference sequence). In DNA, the CDR3 is TGTGCCTGGACCCGGCCGGGGGCGTGGGAGCAGTACTTC. As protein: CAWTRPGAWEQYF.

This clone was seen a single time. This chain uses TRBV18 with TRBJ1-2, with 7 bases that match TRBD1. Germline V CDR1 and CDR2: KGHSH, LQKENI. The V segment lost 3 bases and the J segment 6 bases; nucleotides outside the gene matches: 4. CDR3 length: 13 residues. The CDR3 loop reads CASSPETGNGYTF. As DNA, the CDR3 is TGTGCCAGCTCACCCGAGACAGGGAATGGCTACACCTTC.

The chain joins TRBV19 to TRBJ1-1; TRBD1 might be the D (6 bases). Trimming took 1 base from V and 6 from J, leaving 15 bases between them. The CDR3 runs to 15 residues. Germline-derived CDR1 and CDR2 are LNHDA and SQIVND (reference sequence). The CDR3 reads CASSIGDRRSAEAFF. CDR3 DNA: TGTGCCAGTAGTATAGGCGACAGGAGGTCCGCTGAAGCTTTCTTT.

This clone has a handful of counts. The gene calls are TRBV5-1 and TRBJ2-7, with TRBD1 matching 10 bases. The junction had 9 bases not matched to a gene; V was cut back by 4 bases and J by 5 bases. The CDR3 sequence is 15 residues long. Germline V gene sequence: CDR1 SGHRS, CDR2 YFSETQ. The CDR3: CASSPLGTGANEQYF. The CDR3 DNA sequence: TGCGCCAGCAGCCCGCTGGGGACAGGGGCCAACGAGCAGTACTTC.

The table lists this clone with a few counts. CDR3 coding DNA: TGTGCCAGCAGCTTAACCGGGACTAGTGATACGCAGTATTTT. Translation: CASSLTGTSDTQYF. The chain couples TRBV7-9 to TRBJ2-3; 8 nucleotides match TRBD2. CDR1 SEHNR and CDR2 FQNEAQ come from the germline V gene (reference sequence). CDR3 length: 14 residues. Trimming at V came to 2 bases and at J to 6 bases, leaving 4 bases not matched to a gene.

J is TRBJ2-1 and V is TRBV4-1; perhaps TRBD2 as D (5 bases). CDR3 length equals 16 residues. From germline, CDR1 is MGHRA and CDR2 YSYEKL. Trimming pared 3 bases from V and 10 bases from J, leaving 22 bases between. CDR3 protein: CASSQKGYGEEGEQFF. DNA for the CDR3: TGCGCCAGCAGCCAGAAAGGGTACGGGGAAGAAGGAGAGCAGTTCTTC.

The CDR3 spells CASSFTVSGANVLTF. CDR3 nucleotides: TGCGCCAGCAGCTTTACAGTCTCTGGGGCCAACGTCCTGACTTTC. The rearrangement links TRBV5-1 to TRBJ2-6; D call uncertain. V was pared by 2 bases and J by 0 bases, with 6 bases between. CDR1 is SGHRS, CDR2 YFSETQ, per germline. There are 15 residues in the CDR3.

Written as DNA, the CDR3 is TGTGCCAGCTCACCGAAGGACGGCCGAGGGGAGACCCAGTACTTC. This codes for CASSPKDGRGETQYF. The genes are TRBV18 and TRBJ2-5, with D possibly matching TRBD2 (5 bases). The V and J ends lost 3 bases and 5 bases respectively, with 16 bases between them. The germline V gene has CDR1 KGHSH and CDR2 LQKENI. The length of the CDR3 is 15 residues.

This clone was seen more than once but under ten times. Other DNA sequences from this sample encode an identical CDR3 as well. The J gene is TRBJ2-5, the V gene TRBV11-2; D uncertain. The CDR3 length is 11 residues. Looked up from germline, CDR1 is SGHAT and CDR2 is FQNNGV. Deletions cut 3 bases from V and 5 bases from J, with 4 bases between. CDR3 in DNA: TGTGCCAGCAGCTTGCAGGAGACCCAGTACTTC. It codes for CASSLQETQYF.

This clone was seen more than once but under ten times. The chain couples TRBV7-2 to TRBJ2-7; D tentatively fits TRBD1 or TRBD2 (6 bases each). There are 14 residues in the CDR3. The germline CDR1 and CDR2 sequences are SGHTA and FQGNSA. V was cut by 5 bases and J by 7 bases, with 18 bases left in between. CDR3 bases: TGTGCCAGCAGCCTCCTAGCGAGTACAGGGGAGCAGTACTTC. Residues: CASSLLASTGEQYF. The whole variable domain, remainder taken from reference TRBV7-2 and TRBJ2-7, is GAGVSQSPSNKVTEKGKDVELRCDPISGHTALYWYRQSLGQGLEFLIYFQGNSAPDKSGLPSDRFSAERTGGSVSTLTIQRTQQEDSAVYLCASSLLASTGEQYFGPGTRLTVT.

The V call is TRBV5-6, the J call TRBJ2-1; maybe TRBD2 (6 bases). This CDR3 comprises 17 residues. Germline V gene sequence: CDR1 SGHDT, CDR2 YYEEEE. Between the trimmed V and J ends, which lost 8 bases and 4 bases, there was a span of 25 bases. For the CDR3, the DNA is TGTGCCAGTTACACTTGGCCCAACTGGAGGGATTACAATGAGCAGTTCTTC. It translates to CASYTWPNWRDYNEQFF.